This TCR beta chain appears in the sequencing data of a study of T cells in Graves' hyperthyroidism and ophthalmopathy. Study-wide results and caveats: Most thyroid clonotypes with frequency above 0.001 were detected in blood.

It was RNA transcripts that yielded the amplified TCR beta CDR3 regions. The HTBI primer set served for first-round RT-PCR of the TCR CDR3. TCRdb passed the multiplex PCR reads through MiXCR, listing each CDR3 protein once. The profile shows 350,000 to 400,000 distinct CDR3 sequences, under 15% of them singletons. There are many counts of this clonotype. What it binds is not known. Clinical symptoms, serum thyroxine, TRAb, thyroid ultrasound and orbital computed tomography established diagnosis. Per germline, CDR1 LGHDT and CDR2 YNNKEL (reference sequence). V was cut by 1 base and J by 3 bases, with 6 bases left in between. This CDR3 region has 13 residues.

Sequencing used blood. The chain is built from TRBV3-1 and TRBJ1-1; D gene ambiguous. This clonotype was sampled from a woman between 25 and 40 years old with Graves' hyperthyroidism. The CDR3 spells CASSQVEYTEAFF. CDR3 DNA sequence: TGTGCCAGCAGCCAAGTCGAGTACACTGAAGCTTTCTTT. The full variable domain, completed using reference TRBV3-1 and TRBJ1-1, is DTAVSQTPKYLVTQMGNDKSIKCEQNLGHDTMYWYKQDSKKFLKIMFSYNNKELIINETVPNRFSPKSPDKAHLNLHINSLELGDSAVYFCASSQVEYTEAFFGQGTRLTVV.